This T cell receptor beta chain was observed in a study of B cell selection in AIRE deficiency. Study-wide points: Approximately 30% of healthy-donor shared Treg TCRbeta sequences appeared in patient Tconv cells. Only about 9.3% of 3,500 to 4,500 shared Treg sequences were patient-specific; 31.6% healthy-specific. Shorter CDR3s marked shared Treg sequences, biased toward few non-templated insertions.

Regulatory T cells were sorted as CD4+CD25hiCD127low/negative. Generated by immunoSEQ multiplex PCR, the TCRdb table keeps only in-frame clones and is missing some. The repertoire holds roughly 23,000 clones, with around 90% as singletons. CDR3 length: 17 amino acids. In germline, CDR1 is SGHKS, CDR2 YYEKEE (reference sequence). V shed 6 bases and J 0 bases; nucleotides not matched to a gene: 8. The sample holds one count of this clone. Antigen unknown. The sequencing input was CD4+CD25+ Tregs sorted from PBMCs. This clonotype originated in a human donor in good health. This chain connects TRBV5-5 to TRBJ2-7; TRBD2 matches 14 bases. CDR3 sequence (DNA): TGTGCCAGCACCGCAGGACTAGCGGGAGGCGCCTCCTACGAGCAGTACTTC. Translating gives CASTAGLAGGASYEQYF.